The rows below give T cell receptor beta chains drawn from one sample of a study of OX40 agonist ivuxolimab in advanced cancers. The method was immunoSEQ multiplex PCR; TCRdb's version includes in-frame clones alone and lacks a portion of them. The sample holds almost 35,000 clones; about 76% are singletons and the top ten take around 1.4%. The sample was CD4+ or CD8+ T cells sorted from blood, taken in a trial of the OX40 agonist ivuxolimab. These TCRs come from an adult with an advanced solid tumor such as melanoma, head and neck, liver or kidney cancer. CDR3s include the opening cysteine and the closing phenylalanine or tryptophan. D genes are given only for firm matches. Clone size is shown for a subset of rows, as once, few, many or a class of expanded clone.

>TRBV27|TRBJ1-2|.|TRBD1
CASSLRQGIYGYTF
TGTGCCAGCAGTTTAAGACAGGGCATCTATGGCTACACCTTC
>TRBV5-6|TRBJ2-1|once|TRBD2
CASSFRLSSGRNEQFF
TGTGCCAGCAGCTTCCGGTTATCTAGCGGGAGAAATGAGCAGTTCTTC
>TRBV10-3|TRBJ2-3|.|TRBD2
CAISEGLAGVDTQYF
TGTGCCATCAGTGAGGGACTAGCGGGAGTTGATACGCAGTATTTT
>TRBV19|TRBJ1-6|.|.
CASSIVARGLNNSPLHF
TGTGCCAGTAGTATAGTGGCCAGGGGATTAAATAATTCACCCCTCCACTTT
>TRBV20-1|TRBJ2-1|.|.
CSARDGSAQFF
TGCAGTGCTAGAGATGGGTCCGCGCAGTTCTTC
>TRBV18|TRBJ2-1|.|TRBD2
CASSPKRESNEQFF
TGTGCCAGCTCACCCAAGCGGGAGTCCAATGAGCAGTTCTTC
>TRBV9|TRBJ2-7|.|TRBD1
CASSLLGTGGGEQYF
TGTGCCAGCAGCCTGCTGGGGACAGGGGGCGGCGAGCAGTACTTC
>TRBV27|TRBJ1-1|.|TRBD1
CASSPRTGGGRNTEAFF
TGTGCCAGCAGTCCTCGGACAGGGGGAGGTAGGAACACTGAAGCTTTCTTT
>TRBV7-9|TRBJ1-6|.|.
CASSPSSPGDNSPLHF
TGTGCCAGCAGCCCTAGCTCGCCTGGGGATAATTCACCCCTCCACTTT
>TRBV7-2|TRBJ2-5|.|TRBD1
CASSWDRGSEETQYF
TGTGCCAGCAGCTGGGACAGGGGATCTGAAGAGACCCAGTACTTC
>TRBV19|TRBJ2-3|.|TRBD1
CASSEGPQGDPQYF
TGTGCCAGTAGTGAGGGACCCCAGGGGGATCCGCAGTATTTT
>TRBV7-2|TRBJ2-5|.|TRBD2
CASRQGLAGGPLDF
TGTGCCAGCAGACAGGGACTAGCGGGGGGTCCTTTGGACTTC
>TRBV13|TRBJ2-3|.|TRBD1
CASSQDRTTDTQYF
TGTGCCAGCAGCCAGGACAGGACCACAGATACGCAGTATTTT
>TRBV7-2|TRBJ1-2|.|.
CASSLGPRGQGYTF
TGTGCCAGCAGCTTAGGACCAAGGGGACAAGGCTACACCTTC
>TRBV6-6|TRBJ2-7|.|TRBD2
CASSSGLAGGSREQYF
TGTGCCAGCAGTTCAGGACTAGCGGGAGGGTCTAGGGAGCAGTACTTC
>TRBV5-4|TRBJ2-3|once|.
CASKIRAGGSDTQYF
TGTGCCAGCAAAATCCGCGCTGGGGGTTCGGATACGCAGTATTTT
>TRBV5-1|TRBJ1-2|.|.
CASRTGTEPNYGYTF
TGCGCCAGCAGAACCGGGACGGAGCCTAACTATGGCTACACCTTC
>TRBV5-6|TRBJ1-1|.|.
CASSLVRNTEAFF
TGTGCCAGCAGCTTGGTCCGGAACACTGAAGCTTTCTTT
>TRBV6-1|TRBJ2-7|.|TRBD1
CASSAWVDRVTAEQYF
TGTGCCAGCAGTGCCTGGGTGGACAGGGTAACTGCCGAGCAGTACTTC
>TRBV5-1|TRBJ1-1|once|.
CASSRGSPNTEAFF
TGCGCCAGCAGCCGAGGGTCCCCGAACACTGAAGCTTTCTTT
>TRBV19|TRBJ1-4|.|.
CASISGGGNNEKLFF
TGTGCCAGTATCTCTGGAGGGGGGAACAATGAAAAACTGTTTTTT
>TRBV6-5|TRBJ2-3|.|.
CASRGLDTQYF
TGTGCCAGCAGGGGGCTAGATACGCAGTATTTT
>TRBV7-3|TRBJ2-7|.|TRBD1
CASSSPGQRLEQYF
TGTGCCAGCAGCTCGCCGGGACAGAGATTGGAGCAGTACTTC
>TRBV10-3|TRBJ1-6|.|.
CAISESPGRNDSPLHF
TGTGCCATCAGTGAGTCGCCGGGCAGGAATGATTCACCCCTCCACTTT
>TRBV5-1|TRBJ1-5|.|.
CASSLAGDSNQPQHF
TGCGCCAGCAGCTTGGCGGGGGACAGCAATCAGCCCCAGCATTTT
>TRBV6-6|TRBJ1-4|.|TRBD1
CASKLQGVNEKLFF
TGTGCCAGCAAATTACAGGGGGTTAACGAAAAACTGTTTTTT
>TRBV7-2|TRBJ2-1|.|TRBD2
CASSSRGLAGYNEQFF
TGTGCCAGCAGCTCTAGGGGACTAGCGGGTTACAATGAGCAGTTCTTC
>TRBV10-3|TRBJ2-2|.|TRBD2
CAINGLAGGTGELFF
TGTGCCATCAATGGACTAGCGGGGGGGACCGGGGAGCTGTTTTTT
>TRBV27|TRBJ1-5|once|.
CASSPGVYSNQPQHF
TGTGCCAGCAGTCCAGGGGTCTATAGCAATCAGCCCCAGCATTTT
>TRBV6-1|TRBJ2-5|once|.
CASMRGQETQYF
TGTGCCAGCATGAGGGGGCAAGAGACCCAGTACTTC
>TRBV5-6|TRBJ1-3|few|.
CASSFSPGGSSGNTIYF
TGTGCCAGCAGCTTCTCGCCGGGGGGCAGCTCTGGAAACACCATATATTTT
>TRBV5-1|TRBJ2-6|.|TRBD2
CASSSPGGARATGANVLTF
TGCGCCAGCAGCTCACCGGGAGGGGCCAGGGCGACTGGGGCCAACGTCCTGACTTTC
>TRBV7-2|TRBJ2-7|.|TRBD2
CASSQSRASGSEQYF
TGTGCCAGCAGCCAAAGTAGGGCTAGCGGGAGCGAGCAGTACTTC
>TRBV11-3|TRBJ2-5|.|.
CASSKSGLLQETQYF
TGTGCCAGCAGCAAAAGCGGACTACTCCAAGAGACCCAGTACTTC
>TRBV19|TRBJ1-2|.|.
CASSIQPDETYGYTF
TGTGCCAGTAGTATTCAGCCCGACGAGACTTATGGCTACACCTTC
>TRBV19|TRBJ1-2|.|.
CASNAGMTISGYTF
TGTGCCAGTAACGCAGGGATGACTATATCGGGCTACACCTTC
>TRBV6-4|TRBJ2-1|.|TRBD1
CASSGQGGSYNEQFF
TGTGCCAGCAGTGGACAGGGCGGCTCCTACAATGAGCAGTTCTTC
>TRBV11-2|TRBJ1-1|.|.
CASSWAAEAFF
TGTGCCAGCAGTTGGGCGGCTGAAGCTTTCTTT
>TRBV28|TRBJ1-2|.|.
CASSHPVDYGYTF
TGTGCCAGCAGCCACCCCGTGGACTATGGCTACACCTTC
>TRBV27|TRBJ2-1|once|TRBD2
CASSMSPPGLAGYEQFF
TGTGCCAGCAGCATGTCCCCCCCCGGACTAGCGGGATATGAGCAGTTCTTC
>TRBV11-2|TRBJ1-3|.|.
CASSVIGHNSGNTIYF
TGTGCCAGCAGCGTAATCGGACATAACTCTGGAAACACCATATATTTT
>TRBV5-1|TRBJ2-1|.|TRBD2
CASRTGTSDEQFF
TGCGCCAGCAGGACCGGGACTAGCGATGAGCAGTTCTTC
>TRBV6-5|TRBJ2-4|.|TRBD1
CASSGIGTGKNIQYF
TGTGCCAGCAGCGGGATAGGGACAGGGAAAAACATTCAGTACTTC
>TRBV21-1|TRBJ1-5|once|.
CASSKGETGNQPQHF
TGTGCCAGCAGCAAAGGTGAGACAGGGAATCAGCCCCAGCATTTT
>TRBV5-1|TRBJ1-1|.|TRBD1
CASSLGGQGQTEAFF
TGCGCCAGCAGCTTGGGGGGACAGGGCCAAACTGAAGCTTTCTTT
>TRBV10-3|TRBJ2-7|.|.
CAISGQGWEQYF
TGTGCCATCAGTGGGCAGGGGTGGGAGCAGTACTTC
>TRBV5-1|TRBJ1-2|.|.
CASSLAPGNYGYTF
TGCGCCAGCAGCTTGGCTCCCGGGAACTATGGCTACACCTTC
>TRBV7-2|TRBJ1-1|.|.
CASRFTYTEAFF
TGTGCCAGCAGATTTACCTACACTGAAGCTTTCTTT
>TRBV7-2|TRBJ2-1|.|.
CASSSDTGNEQFF
TGTGCCAGCAGCTCGGACACTGGGAATGAGCAGTTCTTC